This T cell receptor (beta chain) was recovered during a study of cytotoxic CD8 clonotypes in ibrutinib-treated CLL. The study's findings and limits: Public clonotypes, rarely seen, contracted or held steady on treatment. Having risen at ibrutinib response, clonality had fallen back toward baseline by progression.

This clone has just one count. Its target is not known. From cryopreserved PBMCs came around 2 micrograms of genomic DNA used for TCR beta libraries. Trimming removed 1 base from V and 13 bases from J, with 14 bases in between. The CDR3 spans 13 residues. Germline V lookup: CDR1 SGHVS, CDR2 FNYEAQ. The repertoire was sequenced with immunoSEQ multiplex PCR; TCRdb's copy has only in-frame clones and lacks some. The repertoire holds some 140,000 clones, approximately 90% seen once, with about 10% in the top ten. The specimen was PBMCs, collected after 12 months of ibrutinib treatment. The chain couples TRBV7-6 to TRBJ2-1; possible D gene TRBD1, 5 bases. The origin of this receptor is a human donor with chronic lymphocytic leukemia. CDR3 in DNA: TGTGCCAGCAGCTTAGAAGGGGCTAGGCCACAGTTCTTC. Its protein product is CASSLEGARPQFF.